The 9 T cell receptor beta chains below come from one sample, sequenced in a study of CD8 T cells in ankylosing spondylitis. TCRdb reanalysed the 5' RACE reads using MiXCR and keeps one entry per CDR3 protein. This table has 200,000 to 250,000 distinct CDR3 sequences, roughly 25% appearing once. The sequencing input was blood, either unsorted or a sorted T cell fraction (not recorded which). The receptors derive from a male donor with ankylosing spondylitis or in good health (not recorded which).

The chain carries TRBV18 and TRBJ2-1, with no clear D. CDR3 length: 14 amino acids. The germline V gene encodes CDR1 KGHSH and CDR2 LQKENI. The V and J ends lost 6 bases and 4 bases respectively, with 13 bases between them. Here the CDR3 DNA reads TGTGCCAGCTCCCCCAATACCCAATACAATGAGCAGTTCTTC. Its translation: CASSPNTQYNEQFF.

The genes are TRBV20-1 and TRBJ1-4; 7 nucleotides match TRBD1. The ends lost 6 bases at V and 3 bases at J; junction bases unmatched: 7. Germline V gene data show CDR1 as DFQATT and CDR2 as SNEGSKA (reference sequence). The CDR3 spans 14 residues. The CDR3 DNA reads TGCAGTGCCTTACCGACAGGGCCTAATGAAAAACTGTTTTTT. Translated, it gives CSALPTGPNEKLFF.

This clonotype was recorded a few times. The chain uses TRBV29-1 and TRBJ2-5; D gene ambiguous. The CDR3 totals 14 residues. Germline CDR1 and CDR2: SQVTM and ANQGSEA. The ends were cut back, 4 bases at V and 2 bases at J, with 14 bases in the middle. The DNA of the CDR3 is TGCAGCGTTGTTTCGCGGTTTATGCAAGAGACCCAGTACTTC. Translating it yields CSVVSRFMQETQYF.

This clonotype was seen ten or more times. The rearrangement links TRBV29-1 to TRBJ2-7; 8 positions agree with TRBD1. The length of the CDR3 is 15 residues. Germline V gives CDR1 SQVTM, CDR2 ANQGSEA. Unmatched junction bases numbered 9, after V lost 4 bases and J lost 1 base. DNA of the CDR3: TGCAGCGTTGTATCGAGGACAGGGCATTCCTACGAGCAGTACTTC. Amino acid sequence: CSVVSRTGHSYEQYF.

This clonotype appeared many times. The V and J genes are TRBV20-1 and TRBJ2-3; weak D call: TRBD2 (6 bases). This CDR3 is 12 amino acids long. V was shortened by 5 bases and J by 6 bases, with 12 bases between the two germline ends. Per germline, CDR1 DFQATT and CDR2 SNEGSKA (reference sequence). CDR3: CSAAVEGDTQYF. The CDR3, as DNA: TGCAGTGCTGCGGTGGAGGGGGATACGCAGTATTTT.

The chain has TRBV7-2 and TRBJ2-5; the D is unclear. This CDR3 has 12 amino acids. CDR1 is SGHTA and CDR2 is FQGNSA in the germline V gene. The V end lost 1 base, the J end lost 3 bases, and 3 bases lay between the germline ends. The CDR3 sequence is CASSLVEETQYF. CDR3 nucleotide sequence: TGTGCCAGCAGCTTAGTGGAAGAGACCCAGTACTTC. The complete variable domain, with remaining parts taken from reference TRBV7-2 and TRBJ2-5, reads GAGVSQSPSNKVTEKGKDVELRCDPISGHTALYWYRQSLGQGLEFLIYFQGNSAPDKSGLPSDRFSAERTGGSVSTLTIQRTQQEDSAVYLCASSLVEETQYFGPGTRLLVL.

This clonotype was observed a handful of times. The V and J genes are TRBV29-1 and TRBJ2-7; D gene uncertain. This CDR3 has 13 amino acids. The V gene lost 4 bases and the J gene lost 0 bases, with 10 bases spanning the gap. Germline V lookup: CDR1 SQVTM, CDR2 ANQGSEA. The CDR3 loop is CSVGDASSYEQYF. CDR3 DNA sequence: TGCAGCGTTGGCGACGCAAGCTCCTACGAGCAGTACTTC.

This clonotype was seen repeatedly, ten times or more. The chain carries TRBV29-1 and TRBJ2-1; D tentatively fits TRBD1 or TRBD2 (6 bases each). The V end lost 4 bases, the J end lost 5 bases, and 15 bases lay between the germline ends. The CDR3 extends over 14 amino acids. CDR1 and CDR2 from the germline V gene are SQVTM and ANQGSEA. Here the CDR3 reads CSVARLGGNNEQFF. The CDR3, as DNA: TGCAGCGTTGCTCGACTAGGGGGGAACAATGAGCAGTTCTTC.

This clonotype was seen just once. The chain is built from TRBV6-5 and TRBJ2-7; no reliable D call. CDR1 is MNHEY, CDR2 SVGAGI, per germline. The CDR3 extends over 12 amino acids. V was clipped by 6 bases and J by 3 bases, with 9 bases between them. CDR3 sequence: CASSPSFYEQYF. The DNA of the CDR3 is TGTGCCAGCAGCCCGTCCTTCTACGAGCAGTACTTC.